Presented here are 18 T cell receptor beta chains from one specimen sequenced in a study of blood T cells in healthy people across ages. It was with a sample-barcoded 5' primer and a J-beta primer mix that a second PCR of roughly 7 to 12 cycles was run. One entry per CDR3 protein, called by TCRdb with MiXCR from the 5' RACE reads. Counted here are hundreds of thousands of distinct CDR3 sequences, about 21% occurring once; the ten biggest clones make up more than 3%. The sequenced sample was blood. These receptors came from a man aged 65 to 79 in good health.

This clonotype was detected only a few times. This chain links TRBV3-1 with TRBJ2-2; D gene ambiguous. The V gene's germline CDR1 is LGHDT and CDR2 YNNKEL (reference sequence). Trimming pared 6 bases from V and 6 bases from J, leaving 17 bases between. The CDR3 is 15 amino acids. The CDR3 loop reads CASSQRRSGPGELFF. CDR3 bases: TGTGCCAGCAGTCAGAGGCGGTCCGGCCCCGGGGAGCTGTTTTTT. Complete variable domain (other parts from reference TRBV3-1 and TRBJ2-2): DTAVSQTPKYLVTQMGNDKSIKCEQNLGHDTMYWYKQDSKKFLKIMFSYNNKELIINETVPNRFSPKSPDKAHLNLHINSLELGDSAVYFCASSQRRSGPGELFFGEGSRLTVL.

The gene calls are TRBV6-2 or TRBV6-3 and TRBJ2-7, with TRBD2 identical over 10 bases. Germline CDR1 is MNHEY and CDR2 is SVGEGT. Trimming at V came to 5 bases and at J to 8 bases, leaving 9 bases not matched to a gene. The CDR3 sequence is 14 residues long. The CDR3: CASSDLAGVLKQYF. CDR3 coding DNA: TGTGCCAGCAGTGATCTAGCGGGGGTGTTGAAGCAGTACTTC.

This chain uses TRBV4-1 with TRBJ1-4; D might be TRBD1 (5 bases). CDR1 MGHRA and CDR2 YSYEKL come from the germline V gene. The germline V and J ends were trimmed by 0 bases and 6 bases, with 11 bases remaining between them. CDR3 size: 15 residues. The DNA of the CDR3 is TGCGCCAGCAGCCAAGAAGGGGTTCGGGATGAAAAACTGTTTTTT. It codes for CASSQEGVRDEKLFF.

This clonotype was counted ten times or more. This sequence joins TRBV20-1 and TRBJ2-5; 11 bases line up with TRBD2. V gave up 0 bases and J gave up 4 bases; unmatched junction bases: 7. Germline CDR1 reads DFQATT; CDR2 reads SNEGSKA (reference sequence). This CDR3 is built from 16 residues. The CDR3: CSARDLLAGGPETQYF. CDR3 DNA: TGCAGTGCTAGAGATCTCCTAGCGGGAGGCCCAGAGACCCAGTACTTC.

V gene TRBV3-1 combines with J gene TRBJ2-5; 10 nucleotides match TRBD2. Looked up from germline, CDR1 is LGHDT and CDR2 is YNNKEL (reference sequence). The V gene end was trimmed by 2 bases and the J gene end by 11 bases; junction bases not matched to a gene: 5. The length of the CDR3 is 13 residues. CDR3 sequence: CASSQWLAGEQYF. Written as DNA, the CDR3 is TGTGCCAGCAGCCAATGGCTAGCGGGAGAGCAGTACTTC.

This chain uses TRBV6-1 with TRBJ1-1; 7 nucleotides line up with TRBD1. Trimming removed 6 bases from V and 4 bases from J; junction bases left unmatched: 14. CDR1 and CDR2 (germline): MNHNS, SASEGT. CDR3 length: 16 residues. The CDR3 nucleotides are TGTGCCAGCAGCGCCGATAGAACAGGGGTAGGCACTGAAGCTTTCTTT. Translating it yields CASSADRTGVGTEAFF.

The sample holds a few counts of this clonotype. V is TRBV7-2 and J is TRBJ2-2; D is possibly TRBD2 (5 bases). Deletions cut 5 bases from V and 2 bases from J, with 12 bases between. The V gene's germline CDR1 is SGHTA and CDR2 FQGNSA. This CDR3 has 15 amino acids. CDR3 amino acids: CASSRSGTNTGELFF. CDR3 DNA: TGTGCCAGCAGCCGGAGCGGAACCAACACCGGGGAGCTGTTTTTT. Full variable domain (outside the CDR3, taken from reference TRBV7-2 and TRBJ2-2): GAGVSQSPSNKVTEKGKDVELRCDPISGHTALYWYRQSLGQGLEFLIYFQGNSAPDKSGLPSDRFSAERTGGSVSTLTIQRTQQEDSAVYLCASSRSGTNTGELFFGEGSRLTVL.

As for this clonotype: Sequence at one end of the junction differs from germline and may be a read error. The chain uses TRBV2 and TRBJ2-5; D gene ambiguous. CDR3 length: 11 amino acids. CDR1 and CDR2 (germline): SNHLY, FYNNEI. CDR3 region: CASSDHNEQSF. The CDR3 coding sequence is TGTGCCAGCAGTGATCACAATGAGCAGTCCTTC.

This clonotype has a handful of counts. The chain combines TRBV7-2 with TRBJ2-2; weak D call: TRBD2 (6 bases). The CDR3 contains 15 residues. The germline V gene encodes CDR1 SGHTA and CDR2 FQGNSA. Trimming left V 5 bases short and J 3 bases short, with 13 bases between. CDR3 amino acids: CASSAAGTYTGELFF. CDR3 coding DNA: TGTGCCAGCAGCGCGGCGGGGACGTACACCGGGGAGCTGTTTTTT.

This clonotype was observed a few times. The rearrangement uses TRBV28 and TRBJ1-6; tentative D call: TRBD1 (6 bases). CDR3 length: 12 amino acids. V lost 4 bases to trimming and J lost 14 bases, with 12 bases between them. Germline lookup yields CDR1 MDHEN and CDR2 SYDVKM. The CDR3 DNA sequence: TGTGCCAGCAGTTCCTACAGGGACGCCCTCCACTTT. As protein: CASSSYRDALHF.

The V call is TRBV3-1, the J call TRBJ2-1; D is undetermined. V lost 4 bases and J 6 bases, leaving 13 bases between the germline ends. CDR1 and CDR2 (germline): LGHDT, YNNKEL (reference sequence). The CDR3 is 14 residues long. CDR3 nucleotides: TGTGCCAGCAGCCGGGCAGGAAGGACCAATGAGCAGTTCTTC. Translating it yields CASSRAGRTNEQFF.

The gene calls are TRBV7-9 and TRBJ2-1, with D unresolved. Germline CDR1 and CDR2: SEHNR and FQNEAQ (reference sequence). Trimming took 2 bases from V and 7 from J, leaving 9 bases between them. The CDR3 spans 13 residues. CDR3 sequence: CASSLTLGNEQFF. DNA for the CDR3: TGTGCCAGCAGCTTAACCCTCGGGAATGAGCAGTTCTTC.

This rearrangement joins TRBV6-2 or TRBV6-3 to TRBJ2-4; D unclear. The CDR3 contains 13 residues. Germline V CDR1 and CDR2: MNHEY, SVGEGT. The germline V and J ends were trimmed by 11 bases and 11 bases, with 22 bases remaining between them. This CDR3 is CAGSDQTQSLQYF. The DNA for the CDR3 is TGTGCCGGCTCGGACCAGACCCAAAGTCTTCAGTACTTC.

Many counts were recorded for this clonotype. V usage is TRBV6-6 and J usage is TRBJ2-7; TRBD1 matches 12 bases. This CDR3 has 16 amino acids. The V gene end was trimmed by 6 bases and the J gene end by 7 bases; junction bases not matched to a gene: 13. The germline CDR1 and CDR2 sequences are MNHNY and SVGAGI (reference sequence). The CDR3 nucleotides are TGTGCCAGCAGCCCCTCACCGGGACAGGGGGCTTTTGAGCAGTACTTC. Translation: CASSPSPGQGAFEQYF.

The genes are TRBV20-1 and TRBJ2-5; 13 bases line up with TRBD2. The junction had 13 bases not matched to a gene; V was cut back by 5 bases and J by 4 bases. CDR3 length equals 17 residues. Per the germline V gene, CDR1 is DFQATT and CDR2 is SNEGSKA (reference sequence). CDR3 DNA: TGCAGTGCTGTTTTACCTGGACTAGCGGGAGTTGGAGAGACCCAGTACTTC. It encodes CSAVLPGLAGVGETQYF.

Comment on this clonotype: This may be a read error: a much more frequent sequence differs by one nucleotide. The CDR3 loop is CASSLLWGSTYEQYF. The CDR3 DNA reads as TGTGCCAGCAGCTTGTTATGGGGCAGCACCTACGAGCAGTACTTC. The chain uses TRBV5-5 and TRBJ2-7; the D gene is possibly TRBD1 (5 bases). Germline values: CDR1 SGHKS, CDR2 YYEKEE (reference sequence). The CDR3 has 15 residues. Trimming took off 1 base at V and 2 bases at J, with 13 bases between the two ends.

This chain uses TRBV7-2 with TRBJ2-5; 9 bases are shared with TRBD2. With the DNA end fitting TRBJ2-1 better, the J assignment may be wrong. Per the germline V gene, CDR1 is SGHTA and CDR2 is FQGNSA. The CDR3 extends over 16 amino acids. CDR3 in amino acids: CASSSLAGTAYNEQFF. Written as DNA, the CDR3 is TGTGCCAGCAGCTCCCTAGCGGGGACCGCCTACAATGAGCAGTTCTTC.

The chain employs TRBV11-3 and TRBJ2-1; no reliable D call. The CDR3 contains 15 residues. Germline assignment: CDR1 SGHNT and CDR2 YENEEA. V lost 2 bases and J lost 7, with 15 bases in between. The CDR3 reads CASSLNGLRRNEQFF. Written as DNA, the CDR3 is TGTGCCAGCAGCTTAAACGGGTTACGGCGTAATGAGCAGTTCTTC. Drawing the rest from reference TRBV11-3 and TRBJ2-1, the complete variable domain is EAGVVQSPRYKIIEKKQPVAFWCNPISGHNTLYWYLQNLGQGPELLIRYENEEAVDDSQLPKDRFSAERLKGVDSTLKIQPAELGDSAVYLCASSLNGLRRNEQFFGPGTRLTVL.